This T cell receptor beta chain was identified in a study of quantifying T cell responses using KT2 cells (dated by TCRdb to 2016 to 2017). Concerning the study at large: RNA was DNase-treated and reverse transcribed with TCR alpha and beta constant-region primers, mostly using SuperScript III. The efficiency of the T4 ligation step under optimum conditions was estimated to be greater than 9.5%. PCR2 was run as a SYBR Green qPCR and stopped at a predetermined fluorescence threshold to avoid over-amplification.

Trimming accounts for 7 bases at V and 3 bases at J, while the number of junction bases matched to no gene is 9. The CDR3 has 15 amino acids, counting the end cysteine and phenylalanine. The kept DNA is CDR3 alone, 45 bases in frame from the first base. CDR1 and CDR2 were assigned from the germline V gene as SNHLY and FYNNEI. The receptor library was made with UMI-ligation and nested PCR. Using T4 RNA ligase 1, a single-stranded oligonucleotide bearing the Illumina SP2 sequence plus a UMI was ligated onto the 3' end of the cDNA. PCR1 used four to five cycles (98 degrees C 15 s, 69 degrees C 30 s, 72 degrees C 40 s), and the beta primer was an equimolar mix of RC1.1 and RC1.2 that covered TRBC1 and TRBC2. Starting at PCR2, TCR alpha and beta chains were handled separately, and sample indices and Illumina adaptors were added. The UMI comprised 12 random nucleotides, as two hexamers separated by a spacer, placed after an 8-base spacer. Sequencing was done on an Illumina MiSeq using v2 2x251 paired-end chemistry, usually with over 10 samples per run. PhiX DNA at about 5-8% was added to each sequencing library to increase diversity. Under the source paper's analysis protocol: bcl2fastq converted raw reads to FASTQ, and Demultiplexor demultiplexed the reads by dual indices. V and J genes were assigned by Decombinator through tag matching, with a single base-pair mismatch being allowed. Using UMIs, Collapsinator corrected both sequencing errors and the frequency errors that come from PCR heterogeneity. CDR3Translator converted Decombinator identifiers to nucleotide sequence, translated to amino acids, and extracted CDR3 using C- and N-terminal motifs. Each distinct KT2 TCR was counted as a cluster of KT2 sequences sharing one unique molecular identifier. TCRdb itself trimmed the public reads at Q25 with fastp, ran MiXCR and retained productive beta chains. Under each unique CDR3 protein, matching rows form one entry showing the most common genes and DNA. None of the V and J calls come from the authors' own analysis; TCRdb made them. Across this sample there are 39,000 or so distinct CDR3 sequences, with 15% to 20% seen only once. Together, the top ten hold 43% of the sample.

Known numbers of KT2, a T cell clone whose TCR had been sequenced previously, were spiked into unfractionated PBMC to test the sensitivity and accuracy of the pipeline. KT2 cells were mixed with a fixed number of PBMC to create a range of KT2-to-PBMC ratios. Results and caveats for the whole study, not just this receptor: The study did not include a side-by-side comparison of this pipeline with other TCR sequencing techniques. Detection of KT2 sequences showed saturation at very high KT2 spike-in numbers. A linear scaling of KT2 alpha and beta sequence counts with input KT2 cell number was observed over several orders of magnitude. KT2 sequences were detected down to the lowest spike-in tested, which was about one KT2 cell per 100,000 PBMC.

This clonotype was detected a few times. The antigen it binds to is not known. No much larger clone is present one base from it, and per-base qualities are unavailable. The sequence came from a human donor. The chain was built from TRBV2 and TRBJ2-3; 8 central bases correspond to TRBD1. The sequenced material came from PBMCs spiked with cells of the T cell clone KT2. The nucleotide sequence is TGTGCCAGCACTACGGACAGGGTGAGGACAGATACGCAGTATTTT. This sequence encodes CASTTDRVRTDTQYF.